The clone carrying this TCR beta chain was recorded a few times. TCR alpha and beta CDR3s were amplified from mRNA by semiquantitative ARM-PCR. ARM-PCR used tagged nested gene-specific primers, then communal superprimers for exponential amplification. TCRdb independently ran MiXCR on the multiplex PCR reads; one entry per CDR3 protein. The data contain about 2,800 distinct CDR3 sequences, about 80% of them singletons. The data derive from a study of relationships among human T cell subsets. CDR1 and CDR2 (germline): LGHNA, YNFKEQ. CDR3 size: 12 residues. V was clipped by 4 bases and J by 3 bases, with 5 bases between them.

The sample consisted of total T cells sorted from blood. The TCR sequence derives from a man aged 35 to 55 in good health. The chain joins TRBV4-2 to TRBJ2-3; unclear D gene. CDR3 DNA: TGTGCCAGCAGCCCCGGGACAGATACGCAGTATTTT. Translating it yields CASSPGTDTQYF.